One T cell receptor (beta chain) is described in this entry. Its antigen is still unknown. The data were produced by immunoSEQ multiplex PCR, yet TCRdb's version contains in-frame clones alone and is incomplete. The sample yields 200,000 to 250,000 clones, about nine tenths seen once. The germline gives CDR1 LNHNV, CDR2 YYDKDF (reference sequence). The CDR3 is 14 amino acids. V lost 7 bases, J lost 3 bases, and 6 bases stayed unmatched. This record belongs to a study of cytomegalovirus exposure and HLA in healthy donors. Study outcomes and limitations: CMV antigen specificity was confirmed in vitro for three CMV-associated chains. Listed as cytomegalovirus-associated were 150 or so TCR beta chains.

This receptor was obtained from a woman aged 18-35 years in good health and CMV-seronegative. Sequencing input: PBMCs. This chain joins TRBV15 and TRBJ1-5; 7 bases line up with TRBD1. Here the CDR3 DNA reads TGTGCCACCAAACCGGACAGGCTCAATCAGCCCCAGCATTTT. Amino acid sequence: CATKPDRLNQPQHF.